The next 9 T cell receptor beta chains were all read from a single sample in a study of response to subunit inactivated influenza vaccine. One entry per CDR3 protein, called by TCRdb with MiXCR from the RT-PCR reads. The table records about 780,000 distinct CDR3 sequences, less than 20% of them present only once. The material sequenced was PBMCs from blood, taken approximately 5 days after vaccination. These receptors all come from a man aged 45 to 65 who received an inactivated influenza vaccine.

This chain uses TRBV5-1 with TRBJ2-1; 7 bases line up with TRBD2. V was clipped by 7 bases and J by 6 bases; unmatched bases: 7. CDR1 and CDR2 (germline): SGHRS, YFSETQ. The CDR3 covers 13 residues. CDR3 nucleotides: TGCGCCAGCGGACTAGTTCCTGGCAATGAGCAGTTCTTC. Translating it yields CASGLVPGNEQFF.

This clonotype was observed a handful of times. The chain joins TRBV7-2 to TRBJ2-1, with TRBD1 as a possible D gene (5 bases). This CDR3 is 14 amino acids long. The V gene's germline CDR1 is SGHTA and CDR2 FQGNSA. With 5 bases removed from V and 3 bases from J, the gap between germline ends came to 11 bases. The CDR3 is CASSPRAFYNEQFF. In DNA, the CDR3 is TGTGCCAGCAGCCCCAGGGCGTTCTACAATGAGCAGTTCTTC.

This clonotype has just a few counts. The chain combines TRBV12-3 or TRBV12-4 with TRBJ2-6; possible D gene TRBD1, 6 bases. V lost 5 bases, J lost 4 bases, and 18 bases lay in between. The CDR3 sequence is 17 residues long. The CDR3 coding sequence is TGTGCCAGCAGTCCCAGGGGTGCCTTGGGAGGGGCCAACGTCCTGACTTTC. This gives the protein CASSPRGALGGANVLTF.

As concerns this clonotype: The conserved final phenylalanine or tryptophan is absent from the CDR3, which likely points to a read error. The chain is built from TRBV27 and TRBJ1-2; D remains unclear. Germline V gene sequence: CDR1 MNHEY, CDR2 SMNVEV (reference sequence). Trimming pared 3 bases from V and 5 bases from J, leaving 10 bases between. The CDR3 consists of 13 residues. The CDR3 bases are TGTGCCAGCAGTTTGAATCGTTTTTATGGCTACACCTTA. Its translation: CASSLNRFYGYTL.

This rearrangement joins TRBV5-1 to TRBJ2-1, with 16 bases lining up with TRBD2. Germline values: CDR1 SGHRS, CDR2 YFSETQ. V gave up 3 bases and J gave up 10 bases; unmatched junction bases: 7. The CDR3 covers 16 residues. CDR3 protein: CASSSGTSGRGAEQFF. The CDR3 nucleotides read TGCGCCAGCAGCTCGGGGACTAGCGGGAGGGGCGCCGAGCAGTTCTTC.

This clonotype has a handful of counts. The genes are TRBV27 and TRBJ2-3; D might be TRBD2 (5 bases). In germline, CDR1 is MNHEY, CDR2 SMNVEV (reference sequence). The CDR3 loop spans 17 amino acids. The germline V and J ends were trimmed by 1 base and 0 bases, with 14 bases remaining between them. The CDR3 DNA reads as TGTGCCAGCAGTTTATGGGCTATCCGGGAAAGCACAGATACGCAGTATTTT. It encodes CASSLWAIRESTDTQYF.

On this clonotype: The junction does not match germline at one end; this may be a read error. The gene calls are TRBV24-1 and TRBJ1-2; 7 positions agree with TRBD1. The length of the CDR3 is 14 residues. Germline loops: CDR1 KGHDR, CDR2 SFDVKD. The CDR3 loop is CATSDFSGATGASF. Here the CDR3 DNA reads TGTGCCACCAGTGATTTCAGTGGGGCCACAGGGGCCTCCTTC.

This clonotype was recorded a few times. CDR3 residues: CSATKGPSGRGSEQFF. CDR3 coding DNA: TGCAGTGCAACGAAGGGTCCTAGCGGCCGTGGGAGTGAGCAGTTCTTC. V gene TRBV20-1 combines with J gene TRBJ2-1, with 7 bases matching TRBD2. CDR1 and CDR2 from the germline V gene are DFQATT and SNEGSKA (reference sequence). Trimming cost V 6 bases and J 9 bases; bases outside gene matches: 20. This CDR3 contains 16 residues.

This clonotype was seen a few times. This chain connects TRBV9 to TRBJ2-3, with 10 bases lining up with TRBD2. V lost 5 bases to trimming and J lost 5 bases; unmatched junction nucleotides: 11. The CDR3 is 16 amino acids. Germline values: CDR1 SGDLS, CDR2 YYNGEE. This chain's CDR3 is CASRASGGVRGDTQYF. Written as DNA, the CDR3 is TGTGCCAGCAGAGCTAGCGGGGGAGTGCGGGGAGATACGCAGTATTTT.